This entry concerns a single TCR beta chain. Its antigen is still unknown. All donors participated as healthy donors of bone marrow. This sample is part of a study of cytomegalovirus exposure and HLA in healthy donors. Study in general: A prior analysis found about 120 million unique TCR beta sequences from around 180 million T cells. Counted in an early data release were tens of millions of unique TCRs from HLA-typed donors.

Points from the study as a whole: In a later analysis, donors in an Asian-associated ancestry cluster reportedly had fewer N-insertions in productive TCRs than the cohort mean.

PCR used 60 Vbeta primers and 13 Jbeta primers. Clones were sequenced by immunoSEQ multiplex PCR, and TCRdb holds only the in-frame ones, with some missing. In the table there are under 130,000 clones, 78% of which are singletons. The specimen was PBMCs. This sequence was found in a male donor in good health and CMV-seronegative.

The CDR3 loop is CASSRRAGQGKGEAFF. Here the CDR3 DNA reads TGCGCCAGCAGCCGGCGGGCGGGACAGGGGAAGGGTGAAGCTTTCTTT. This chain uses TRBV5-1 with TRBJ1-1; 10 bases agree with TRBD1. The CDR3 is 16 amino acids. V lost 4 bases to trimming and J lost 7 bases; unmatched junction nucleotides: 13. CDR1 SGHRS and CDR2 YFSETQ come from the germline V gene.